Below, 8 T cell receptor beta chains from the same sample are listed, as sequenced in a study of breast tumors, draining lymph nodes, adjacent tissues. Each CDR3 protein gets one entry after TCRdb re-called the multiplex PCR reads with MiXCR. The sample shows about 270,000 distinct CDR3 sequences, 30% of them seen only once. Axillary draining lymph nodes of breast cancer patients supplied the node samples. The source material was axillary lymph node tissue. The receptors stem from a female donor with breast cancer. Some clones in this sample may be carry-over from other donors' samples.

In the case of this clonotype: With a much larger clone just one base away, this may be a read error. The chain links TRBV12-3 or TRBV12-4 to TRBJ1-3; weak D call: TRBD1 (5 bases). The CDR3 has 15 amino acids. The CDR3 DNA is TGTGCCAGCAGTTTGTGGGGCAGCCCTGGAAACACCGTATATTTT. Amino acid sequence: CASSLWGSPGNTVYF.

The chain is built from TRBV20-1 and TRBJ1-6, with 7 bases lining up with TRBD1. This CDR3 contains 14 residues. Germline-derived CDR1 and CDR2 are DFQATT and SNEGSKA (reference sequence). The J segment lost 7 bases and the V segment lost 3 bases, leaving 6 bases of the junction unmatched. The CDR3 loop reads CSASRTGPNSPLHF. The DNA for the CDR3 is TGCAGTGCTAGCAGGACAGGTCCCAATTCACCCCTCCACTTT.

The rearrangement links TRBV7-2 to TRBJ2-7; TRBD2 matches at 15 bases. Germline CDR1 SGHTA, CDR2 FQGNSA. The CDR3 extends over 18 amino acids. The V segment lost 4 bases and the J segment 1 base; nucleotides outside the gene matches: 8. The CDR3 coding sequence is TGTGCCAGCAGCTCCCCGGGACTAGCGGGAGGTACTTCCTACGAGCAGTACTTC. Amino acid sequence: CASSSPGLAGGTSYEQYF.

V and J are TRBV12-3 or TRBV12-4 and TRBJ1-1; TRBD1 might be the D (5 bases). This CDR3 spans 16 amino acids. Trimming pared 5 bases from V and 5 bases from J, leaving 21 bases between. CDR3 amino acids: CASSGGVGWAKTEAFF. The CDR3, as DNA: TGTGCCAGCAGTGGGGGGGTCGGGTGGGCGAAAACTGAAGCTTTCTTT.

This clonotype was detected once. This may be a read error, as it is one base from a much larger clone. CDR3 residues: CASSSLAGATNEQFF. Here the CDR3 DNA reads TGTGCCAGCAGCTCCCTAGCGGGAGCTACCAATGAGCAGTTCTTC. The chain links TRBV11-3 to TRBJ2-1, with 10 nucleotides matching TRBD2. The CDR3 extends over 15 amino acids. Trimming took 4 bases from V and 6 from J; bases not matched to a gene: 6. CDR1 and CDR2 from the germline V gene are SGHNT and YENEEA.

This clonotype was counted ten times or more. The chain couples TRBV5-5 to TRBJ2-2; D unresolved. The length of the CDR3 is 14 residues. V gave up 4 bases and J gave up 1 base, with 8 bases separating them. CDR1 and CDR2 from the germline V gene are SGHKS and YYEKEE (reference sequence). For the CDR3, the DNA is TGTGCCAGCAGCCTGCTCGGGAACACCGGGGAGCTGTTTTTT. Its protein product is CASSLLGNTGELFF.

This clonotype was detected a few times. J is TRBJ2-5 and V is TRBV6-2 or TRBV6-3; D might be TRBD1 or TRBD2, each matching 5 bases. This CDR3 has 13 amino acids. The germline V gene has CDR1 MNHEY and CDR2 SVGEGT. V was pared by 2 bases and J by 3 bases, with 7 bases between. The chain's CDR3 is CASSYLGEETQYF. CDR3 DNA sequence: TGTGCCAGCAGTTACCTGGGGGAAGAGACCCAGTACTTC.

About this clonotype itself: A much larger clonotype is one base distant, so this may be a read error. The chain links TRBV12-3 or TRBV12-4 to TRBJ1-2; D gene unclear. V shed 3 bases and J shed 4 bases, with 9 bases lying between them. The CDR3 contains 13 residues. This chain's CDR3 is CASSFLKAYGYTF. The CDR3 coding sequence is TGTGCCAGCAGTTTCCTGAAGGCCTATGGCTACACCTTC.